This T cell receptor (beta chain) was sequenced during a study of cytotoxic CD8 clonotypes in ibrutinib-treated CLL. Study-level findings and limits: Different sampling times were used for sustained-remission and progressing patients.

Measured with immunoSEQ multiplex PCR; TCRdb has only the in-frame clones, and not every one. The sample consists of more than 10,000 clones, 81% of them appearing once. As to this clone: Its target is not known.

Germline V CDR1 and CDR2: MNHEY, SVGAGI. V was shortened by 5 bases and J by 6 bases, with 13 bases between the two germline ends. The CDR3 extends over 14 amino acids. Sequenced material: PBMCs, taken at disease progression, from a patient treated with ibrutinib. This chain uses TRBV6-5 with TRBJ2-2; D is perhaps TRBD1 (5 bases). The source of this sequence is a human donor with chronic lymphocytic leukemia. CDR3 residues: CASSTMGHSGELFF. In nucleotides, the CDR3 is TGTGCCAGCAGTACCATGGGGCATTCCGGGGAGCTGTTTTTT.